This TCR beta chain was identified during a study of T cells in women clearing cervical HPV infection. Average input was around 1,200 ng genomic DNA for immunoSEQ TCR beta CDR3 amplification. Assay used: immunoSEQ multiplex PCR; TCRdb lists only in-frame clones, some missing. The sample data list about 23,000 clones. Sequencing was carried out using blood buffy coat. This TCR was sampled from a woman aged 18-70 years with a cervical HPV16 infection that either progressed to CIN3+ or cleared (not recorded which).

The CDR3 spells CASSVGLTDTQYF. The sequenced CDR3 bases are TGTGCCAGCAGCGTCGGTCTGACAGATACG. The chain joins TRBV9 to TRBJ2-3, with D unresolved. The read terminates 3 residues before the CDR3 end, so the remaining end is supplied by the germline J gene. Germline CDR1 SGDLS, CDR2 YYNGEE. The V end lost 2 bases, the J end lost 3 bases, and 7 bases lay between the germline ends. There are 13 residues in the CDR3.